These T cell receptor beta chains were read from a single sample in a study of CD8 T cells in ankylosing spondylitis. In TCRdb, the 5' RACE reads were re-called with MiXCR into one record per CDR3 protein. The table shows a few hundred thousand distinct CDR3 sequences, with roughly 8% occurring only once. Input material: blood, either unsorted or a sorted T cell fraction (not recorded which). The source of these receptors is a male donor with ankylosing spondylitis. Each CDR3 is given without its conserved first and last residue.

v_gene	j_gene	CDR3aa
TRBV20-1	TRBJ2-1	SARPLDGRGVNEQF
TRBV19	TRBJ2-5	ASSRDRGLLQETQY
TRBV20-1	TRBJ2-5	SAPVESQETQY
TRBV28	TRBJ2-7	ASSFPRPGQGTYEQY
TRBV28	TRBJ2-7	ASSPLVRSTYEQY
TRBV2	TRBJ2-1	AISSGSYNEQF
TRBV27	TRBJ2-7	ASLVAGVSSYEQY
TRBV20-1	TRBJ2-7	SAGTGDYEQY
TRBV28	TRBJ1-1	ASSPDRGRTEAF
TRBV29-1	TRBJ2-7	SVEVVAGGSGEQY
TRBV29-1	TRBJ2-1	SARTSGGYNEQF
TRBV5-1	TRBJ1-1	ASSLGFSMNTEAF
TRBV25-1	TRBJ2-5	ASSATVTQGTQY
TRBV20-1	TRBJ2-3	SAREFGVADTQY
TRBV7-2	TRBJ1-2	ASSLDQGIYGYT
TRBV12-3/TRBV12-4	TRBJ2-2	ASSSSGLASGTGELF
TRBV4-3	TRBJ2-3	ASSQDAGHTDTQY
TRBV5-6	TRBJ2-5	ASSFPSTREETQY
TRBV12-5	TRBJ1-1	ASVLSGFTEAF
TRBV27	TRBJ2-7	ASSSGQGSYEQY
TRBV2	TRBJ1-5	ASSISQGIERNQPQH
TRBV19	TRBJ2-7	ASRSRHDDYEQY
TRBV7-2	TRBJ2-7	ASSLDFGGAYEQY
TRBV3-1	TRBJ2-4	ASSQGGGRVGNIQY
TRBV29-1	TRBJ2-4	SVGAGENIQY
TRBV9	TRBJ1-5	ASSVGGTVNQPQH